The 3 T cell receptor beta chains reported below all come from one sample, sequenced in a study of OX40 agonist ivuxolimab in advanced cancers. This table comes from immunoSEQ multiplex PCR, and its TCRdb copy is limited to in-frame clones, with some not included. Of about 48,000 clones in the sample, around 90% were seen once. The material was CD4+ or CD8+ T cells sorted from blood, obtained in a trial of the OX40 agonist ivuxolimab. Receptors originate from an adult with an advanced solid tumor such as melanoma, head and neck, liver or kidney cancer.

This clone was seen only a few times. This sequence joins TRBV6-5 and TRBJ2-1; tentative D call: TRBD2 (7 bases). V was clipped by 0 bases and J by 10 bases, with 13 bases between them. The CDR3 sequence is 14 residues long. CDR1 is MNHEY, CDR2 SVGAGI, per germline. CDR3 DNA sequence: TGTGCCAGCAGTTACTCGGGGGGGCCAGGGGAGCAGTTCTTC. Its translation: CASSYSGGPGEQFF.

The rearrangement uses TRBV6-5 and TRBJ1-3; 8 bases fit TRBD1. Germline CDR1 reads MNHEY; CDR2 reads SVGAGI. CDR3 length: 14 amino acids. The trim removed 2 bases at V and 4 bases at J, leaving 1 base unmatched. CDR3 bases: TGTGCCAGCAGTTACCGGACAGGGGGAAACACCATATATTTT. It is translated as CASSYRTGGNTIYF.

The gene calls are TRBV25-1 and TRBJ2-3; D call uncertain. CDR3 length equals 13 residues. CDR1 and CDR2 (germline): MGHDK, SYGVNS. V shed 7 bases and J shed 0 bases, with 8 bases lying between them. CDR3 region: CASTGGSTDTQYF. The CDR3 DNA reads TGTGCCAGCACTGGTGGGAGCACAGATACGCAGTATTTT.